This T cell receptor beta chain is from a study of T cell responses to AZD1222 COVID-19 vaccine. Points from the study as a whole: Close to half of all spike-specific TCRs reportedly target regions of the variants that are unmutated.

Notes on this clone: Its antigen is as yet unknown.

Produced via immunoSEQ multiplex PCR; TCRdb's table is partial and in-frame only. The data hold around 100,000 clones, with about four fifths observed a single time. This CDR3 comprises 14 residues. Germline CDR1 SGHTA, CDR2 FQGNSA. V was cut by 5 bases and J by 7 bases, with 14 bases left in between. The chain joins TRBV7-2 to TRBJ1-4; D remains unclear. The specimen comprised peripheral blood, sampled on day 0 of AZD1222 vaccination. This clonotype originated in an adult in good health. CDR3 in DNA: TGTGCCAGCAGCGCGCACCTGACGGCTGAAAAACTGTTTTTT. This codes for CASSAHLTAEKLFF.